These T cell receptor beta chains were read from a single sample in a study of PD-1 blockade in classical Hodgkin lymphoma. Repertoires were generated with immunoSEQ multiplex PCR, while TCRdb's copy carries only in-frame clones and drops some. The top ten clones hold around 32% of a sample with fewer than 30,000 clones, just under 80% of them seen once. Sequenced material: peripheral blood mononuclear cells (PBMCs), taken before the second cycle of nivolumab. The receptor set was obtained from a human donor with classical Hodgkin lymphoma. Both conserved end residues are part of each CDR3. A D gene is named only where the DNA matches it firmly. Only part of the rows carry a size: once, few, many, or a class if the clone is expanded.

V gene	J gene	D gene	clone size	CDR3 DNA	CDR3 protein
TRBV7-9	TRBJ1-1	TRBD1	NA	TGTGCCAGCAGCCCTTGGACAGGCGCAAACACTGAAGCTTTCTTT	CASSPWTGANTEAFF
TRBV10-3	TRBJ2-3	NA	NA	TGTGCCATCAGGATGGACTTAGTAAGCACAGATACGCAGTATTTT	CAIRMDLVSTDTQYF
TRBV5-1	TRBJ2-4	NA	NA	TGCGCCAGCAGCCCCCCAGTCGGGGGCATTCAGTACTTC	CASSPPVGGIQYF
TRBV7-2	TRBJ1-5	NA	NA	TGTGCCAGCAGCTTCTCGGGGGCGTCGGATCAGCCCCAGCATTTT	CASSFSGASDQPQHF
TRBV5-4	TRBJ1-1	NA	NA	TGTGCCAGCAGCCCCGTCCGGGGGACTGAAGCTTTCTTT	CASSPVRGTEAFF
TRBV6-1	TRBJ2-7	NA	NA	TGTGCCAGCAGTGAATGGACCGTTGGTGGGGAGCAGTACTTC	CASSEWTVGGEQYF
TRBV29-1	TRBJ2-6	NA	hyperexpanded	TGCAGCGTTGAAGGTGGAAGCTCTGGGGCCAACGTCCTGACTTTC	CSVEGGSSGANVLTF
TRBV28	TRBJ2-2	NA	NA	TGTGCCAGCAGCCTCGTCGCCGGGGAGCTGTTTTTT	CASSLVAGELFF
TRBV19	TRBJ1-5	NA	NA	TGTGCCAGCGGCACAGGGTGGATTCAGCCCCAGCATTTT	CASGTGWIQPQHF
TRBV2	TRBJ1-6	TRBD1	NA	TGTGCCGGCAGTGGACAGGGTGGAAGTCCACCCCTCCACTTT	CAGSGQGGSPPLHF
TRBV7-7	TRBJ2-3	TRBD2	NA	TGTGCCAGCAGCCTCGGCGGGGGGCGAGATACGCAGTATTTT	CASSLGGGRDTQYF
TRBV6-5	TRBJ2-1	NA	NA	TGTGCCAGCAGTTACGCACGGGACATTCCTGAGCAGTTCTTC	CASSYARDIPEQFF
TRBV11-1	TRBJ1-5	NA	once	TGTGCCAGCAGCTTAAGGGGGGGGAGGTGCGGCAATCAGCCCCAGCATTTT	CASSLRGGRCGNQPQHF
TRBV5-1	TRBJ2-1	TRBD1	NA	TGCGCCAGCTCGCGACAGGGCTACAATGAGCAGTTCTTC	CASSRQGYNEQFF
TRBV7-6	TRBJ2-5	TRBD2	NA	TGTGCCAGCCTAGCGGGGGGGAACCAAGAGACCCAGTACTTC	CASLAGGNQETQYF
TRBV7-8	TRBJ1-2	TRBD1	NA	TGTGCCAGCAGCTTGGTTAGCGGGACAGATTCCGGCTACACCTTC	CASSLVSGTDSGYTF
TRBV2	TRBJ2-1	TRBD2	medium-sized	TGTGCCAGCAGTGACAGGACTAGCGGGGGGCCCAGCAGTGATGAGCAGTTCTTC	CASSDRTSGGPSSDEQFF
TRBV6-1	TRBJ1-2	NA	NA	TGTGCCAGCACCGTTGGGGGGGCGAACCCCTATGGCTACACCTTC	CASTVGGANPYGYTF
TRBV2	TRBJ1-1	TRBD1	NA	TGTGCCAGCAGGCCGGGGGACAGGGGGAACACTGAAGCTTTCTTT	CASRPGDRGNTEAFF
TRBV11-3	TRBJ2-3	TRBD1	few	TGTGCCAGCAGCCTTCGGACAGGGAGTGCAGATACGCAGTATTTT	CASSLRTGSADTQYF
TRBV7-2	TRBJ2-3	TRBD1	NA	TGTGCCAGCAGCTCTGGACAGGGGGCGGATACGCAGTATTTT	CASSSGQGADTQYF
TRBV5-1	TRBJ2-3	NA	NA	TGCGCCAGCAGCTTGGCCAGCCAGTGGGATACGCAGTATTTT	CASSLASQWDTQYF
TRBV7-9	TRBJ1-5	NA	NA	TGTGCCAGCAGCATGGGACGTCAGCCCCAGCATTTT	CASSMGRQPQHF
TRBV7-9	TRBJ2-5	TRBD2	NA	TGTGCCAGCAGCTCAGAGCGGGGGAACCCCCAAGAGACCCAGTACTTC	CASSSERGNPQETQYF
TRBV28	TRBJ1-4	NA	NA	TGTGCCAGCAGTTTTCACGTCGGAACTAATGAAAAACTGTTTTTT	CASSFHVGTNEKLFF
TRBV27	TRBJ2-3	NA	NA	TGTGCCAGCACCTGGAGCGGCACAGATACGCAGTATTTT	CASTWSGTDTQYF
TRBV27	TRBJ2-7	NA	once	TGTGCCAGCCGAAAAACAGGATCCTACGAGCAGTACTTC	CASRKTGSYEQYF